A selection of T cell receptor beta chains follows, all from one sample in a study of T-cell reconstitution after alpha-beta-depleted transplantation in children. TCRdb re-called the PCR reads through MiXCR, storing one row per CDR3 protein. The data show hundreds of thousands of distinct CDR3 sequences, with around 18% seen just once and less than 4% held by the top ten. Material: PBMCs from the stem cell graft donor, obtained from the stem cell graft. These TCRs come from a human donor who donated a stem cell graft to a child with acute lymphoblastic leukemia. Both conserved end residues are part of each CDR3. D genes are given only for firm matches. Only part of the rows carry a size: once, few, many, or a class if the clone is expanded.

j_call: TRBJ2-2
v_call: TRBV3-1
clone_size: NA
d_call: NA
cdr3_nt: TGTGCCAGCACCCAAGAAAGGAAGGCTAGCCGAAACACCGGGGAGCTGTTTTTT
cdr3_aa: CASTQERKASRNTGELFF

j_call: TRBJ2-7
v_call: TRBV20-1
clone_size: few
d_call: TRBD2
cdr3_nt: TGCAGTGCTAGAAGGGAGGGCCCTACGGGCGAGCAGTACTTC
cdr3_aa: CSARREGPTGEQYF

j_call: TRBJ2-5
v_call: TRBV14
clone_size: NA
d_call: TRBD1
cdr3_nt: TGTGCCAGCAGCCAGACGGGGACAGAGTACTTC
cdr3_aa: CASSQTGTEYF

j_call: TRBJ2-7
v_call: TRBV9
clone_size: few
d_call: TRBD1
cdr3_nt: TGTGCCAGCAGCGTAGGCCGACAGGGGGTGGGATACGAGCAGTACTTC
cdr3_aa: CASSVGRQGVGYEQYF

j_call: TRBJ2-7
v_call: TRBV29-1
clone_size: many
d_call: NA
cdr3_nt: TGCAGCGTTGTAGAGGGAGAGGGCATCTACGAGCAGTACTTC
cdr3_aa: CSVVEGEGIYEQYF

j_call: TRBJ1-4
v_call: TRBV14
clone_size: NA
d_call: NA
cdr3_nt: TGTGCCAGCAGCCCCCGGAGGGACGGCAGCTCGAATGAAAAACTGTTTTTT
cdr3_aa: CASSPRRDGSSNEKLFF

j_call: TRBJ2-3
v_call: TRBV5-1
clone_size: NA
d_call: NA
cdr3_nt: TGCGCCAGCAGCCCACCTACTAGCCGCGCTGGCACAGATACGCAGTATTTT
cdr3_aa: CASSPPTSRAGTDTQYF

j_call: TRBJ1-2
v_call: TRBV5-1
clone_size: NA
d_call: TRBD1
cdr3_nt: TGCGCCAGCAGCTCCGGGACAGGGCTTAGAGGCTACACCTTC
cdr3_aa: CASSSGTGLRGYTF

j_call: TRBJ2-7
v_call: TRBV7-2
clone_size: few
d_call: NA
cdr3_nt: TGTGCCAGCAGCTTTAGTCAGGAGCAGTACTTC
cdr3_aa: CASSFSQEQYF

j_call: TRBJ1-1
v_call: TRBV6-1
clone_size: once
d_call: NA
cdr3_nt: TGTGCCAGCAGTCGACAGGTTCCGAACACTGAAGCTTTCTTT
cdr3_aa: CASSRQVPNTEAFF

j_call: TRBJ1-4
v_call: TRBV5-1
clone_size: many
d_call: TRBD1
cdr3_nt: TGCGCCAGCAGCTTGTTGCCGGGACAGGGAAATGAAAAACTGTTTTTT
cdr3_aa: CASSLLPGQGNEKLFF

j_call: TRBJ1-1
v_call: TRBV2
clone_size: NA
d_call: TRBD1
cdr3_nt: TGTGCCAGCAGTCTGGACAGGTTTAACACTGAAGCTTTCTTT
cdr3_aa: CASSLDRFNTEAFF

j_call: TRBJ2-1
v_call: TRBV10-2
clone_size: few
d_call: NA
cdr3_nt: TGCGCCAGCAGTGATAGCGATGAGCAGTTCTTC
cdr3_aa: CASSDSDEQFF

j_call: TRBJ2-1
v_call: TRBV20-1
clone_size: few
d_call: NA
cdr3_nt: TGCAGTGCCCCAAGGGGAGAGGATGAGCAGTTCTTC
cdr3_aa: CSAPRGEDEQFF

j_call: TRBJ1-1
v_call: TRBV12-3/TRBV12-4
clone_size: NA
d_call: NA
cdr3_nt: TGTGCCAGCCGGGGCCCACAAAGGCCGAACACTGAAGCTTTCTTT
cdr3_aa: CASRGPQRPNTEAFF